The next 13 T cell receptor beta chains were all read from a single sample in a study of cytomegalovirus exposure and HLA in healthy donors. Assay: immunoSEQ multiplex PCR; the TCRdb copy retains only in-frame clones and omits some. The data hold 130,000 to 150,000 clones, with roughly 89% observed a single time. Material: PBMCs. The receptor source for this set is a woman aged 18 to 35 in good health and CMV-seropositive.

The chain couples TRBV4-1 to TRBJ2-2; 16 nucleotides line up with TRBD2. Trimming took 5 bases from V and 4 from J; bases not matched to a gene: 7. The CDR3 loop spans 18 amino acids. The germline V gene has CDR1 MGHRA and CDR2 YSYEKL. The CDR3 sequence is CASSKGLAGGPRTGELFF. CDR3 in DNA: TGCGCCAGCAGCAAGGGACTAGCGGGGGGGCCGCGCACCGGGGAGCTGTTTTTT.

J is TRBJ1-1 and V is TRBV19; maybe TRBD1 (6 bases). The CDR3 is made up of 14 amino acids. Between the trimmed V and J ends, which lost 5 bases and 3 bases, there was a span of 13 bases. Germline CDR1 and CDR2: LNHDA and SQIVND (reference sequence). The CDR3 DNA reads as TGTGCCAGTAGTTTCTCCAGGGGCGACACTGAAGCTTTCTTT. This sequence encodes CASSFSRGDTEAFF.

This chain connects TRBV15 to TRBJ1-5; TRBD1 aligns across 7 bases. Per the germline V gene, CDR1 is LNHNV and CDR2 is YYDKDF (reference sequence). After removal of 8 bases from V and 2 bases from J, the junction contained 6 bases not matched to a gene. This CDR3 has 14 amino acids. The DNA of the CDR3 is TGTGCCACCTTATCTGACAGGGGCAATCAGCCCCAGCATTTT. Protein: CATLSDRGNQPQHF. Full variable domain (remainder filled in from reference TRBV15 and TRBJ1-5): DAMVIQNPRYQVTQFGKPVTLSCSQTLNHNVMYWYQQKSSQAPKLLFHYYDKDFNNEADTPDNFQSRRPNTSFCFLDIRSPGLGDTAMYLCATLSDRGNQPQHFGDGTRLSIL.

To note about this clone: At the DNA level, this CDR3 is encoded by other sequences in the same sample as well. This rearrangement joins TRBV5-1 to TRBJ2-7; 10 nucleotides agree with TRBD1. Trimming removed 4 bases from V and 3 bases from J; junction bases left unmatched: 4. Germline CDR1 reads SGHRS; CDR2 reads YFSETQ. The CDR3 is 14 amino acids. The CDR3 nucleotides are TGCGCCAGCAGCCCCCGGACAGGGGGCTACGAGCAGTACTTC. Protein: CASSPRTGGYEQYF.

The chain joins TRBV5-1 to TRBJ2-5; weak D call: TRBD1 (6 bases). The V gene's germline CDR1 is SGHRS and CDR2 YFSETQ. Between the trimmed V and J ends, which lost 0 bases and 1 base, there was a span of 13 bases. This CDR3 contains 16 residues. This CDR3 is CASSLGWTAVQETQYF. Written as DNA, the CDR3 is TGCGCCAGCAGCTTGGGCTGGACAGCTGTCCAAGAGACCCAGTACTTC.

J is TRBJ2-7 and V is TRBV28, with 8 bases aligning to TRBD1. Trimming took 6 bases from V and 4 from J; bases not matched to a gene: 20. CDR3 length: 18 residues. Germline assignment: CDR1 MDHEN and CDR2 SYDVKM. The CDR3 protein is CASREIGGFQGARYEQYF. The CDR3 nucleotides read TGTGCCAGCAGGGAAATAGGCGGCTTCCAGGGGGCGCGGTACGAGCAGTACTTC.

The V and J genes are TRBV13 and TRBJ2-1; a possible D gene is TRBD1 (6 bases). Germline V gives CDR1 PRHDT, CDR2 FYEKMQ (reference sequence). CDR3 length: 12 residues. With 6 bases removed from V and 9 bases from J, the gap between germline ends came to 12 bases. CDR3 amino acids: CASSLQGREQFF. DNA for the CDR3: TGTGCCAGCAGTTTGCAGGGGCGTGAGCAGTTCTTC.

V and J are TRBV9 and TRBJ2-3; 13 nucleotides agree with TRBD2. CDR3 length equals 14 residues. V lost 4 bases and J lost 6; bases outside the gene matches: 2. Per the germline V gene, CDR1 is SGDLS and CDR2 is YYNGEE. Written as DNA, the CDR3 is TGTGCCAGCAGCACTAGCGGGGGGGCGGATACGCAGTATTTT. Protein sequence: CASSTSGGADTQYF.

CDR3 protein: CASSLGGGNTEAFF. CDR3 DNA sequence: TGTGCCAGCAGCTTGGGGGGAGGGAACACTGAAGCTTTCTTT. J is TRBJ1-1 and V is TRBV5-4, with no clear D. V was pared by 0 bases and J by 1 base, with 7 bases between. The CDR3 sequence is 14 residues long. The germline V gene has CDR1 SGHNT and CDR2 YYREEE (reference sequence).

This clone was picked up one time. The rearrangement links TRBV7-2 to TRBJ2-5; 14 positions agree with TRBD2. The CDR3 covers 15 residues. With V trimmed by 5 bases and J by 3 bases, 2 bases remained unmatched. Germline lookup yields CDR1 SGHTA and CDR2 FQGNSA. CDR3 region: CASSQGLAGEETQYF. CDR3 sequence (DNA): TGTGCCAGCAGCCAGGGACTAGCGGGGGAAGAGACCCAGTACTTC.

This chain uses TRBV11-3 with TRBJ2-5; tentative D call: TRBD1 (5 bases). Germline loops: CDR1 SGHNT, CDR2 YENEEA. V was cut by 1 base and J by 3 bases, with 9 bases left in between. The CDR3 spans 14 residues. This chain's CDR3 is CASSLGPGKETQYF. CDR3 nucleotides: TGTGCCAGCAGCTTAGGTCCAGGGAAAGAGACCCAGTACTTC. Full variable domain (remainder filled in from reference TRBV11-3 and TRBJ2-5): EAGVVQSPRYKIIEKKQPVAFWCNPISGHNTLYWYLQNLGQGPELLIRYENEEAVDDSQLPKDRFSAERLKGVDSTLKIQPAELGDSAVYLCASSLGPGKETQYFGPGTRLLVL.

The chain links TRBV10-2 to TRBJ1-1; D not resolved. V lost 3 bases, J lost 0 bases, and 8 bases lay in between. The CDR3 has 14 residues. Germline loops: CDR1 WSHSY, CDR2 SAAADI. Here the CDR3 reads CASSDWAMNTEAFF. The CDR3 DNA reads TGCGCCAGCAGTGATTGGGCTATGAACACTGAAGCTTTCTTT.

The V and J genes are TRBV6-5 and TRBJ2-7, with a possible D match to TRBD2 (6 bases). Germline CDR1 and CDR2: MNHEY and SVGAGI. The V and J ends lost 5 bases and 3 bases respectively, with 11 bases between them. The CDR3 loop spans 13 amino acids. The CDR3 spells CASSTGESYEQYF. As DNA, the CDR3 is TGTGCCAGCAGTACGGGGGAAAGCTACGAGCAGTACTTC.